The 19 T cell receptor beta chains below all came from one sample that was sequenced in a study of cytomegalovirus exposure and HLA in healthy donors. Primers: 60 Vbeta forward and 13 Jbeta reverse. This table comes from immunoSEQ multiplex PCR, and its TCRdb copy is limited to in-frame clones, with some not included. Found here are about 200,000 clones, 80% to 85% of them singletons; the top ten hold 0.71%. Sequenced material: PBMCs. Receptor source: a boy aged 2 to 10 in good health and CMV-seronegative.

As DNA, the CDR3 is TGTGCCAGCAGCCAGGGACTAGCGGGGGGCAGGAAAAACATTCAGTACTTC. Its translation: CASSQGLAGGRKNIQYF. V is TRBV13 and J is TRBJ2-4; 15 positions match TRBD2. The germline gives CDR1 PRHDT, CDR2 FYEKMQ (reference sequence). The trim removed 5 bases at V and 4 bases at J, leaving 6 bases unmatched. The CDR3 is 17 residues long.

The DNA of the CDR3 is TGCGCCAGCAGCTTCGGTCCCGGGACAGGGGTTGGTGGAAACACCATATATTTT. Translated: CASSFGPGTGVGGNTIYF. The rearrangement uses TRBV5-1 and TRBJ1-3; 10 nucleotides align to TRBD1. V trimming: 2 bases; J trimming: 3 bases; junction bases outside the gene matches: 11. The length of the CDR3 is 18 residues. Germline CDR1 reads SGHRS; CDR2 reads YFSETQ.

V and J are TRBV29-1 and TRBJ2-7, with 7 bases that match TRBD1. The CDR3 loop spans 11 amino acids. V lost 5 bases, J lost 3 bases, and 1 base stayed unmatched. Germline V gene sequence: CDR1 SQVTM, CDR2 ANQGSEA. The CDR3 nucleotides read TGCAGCGTTCAGGGGGTCTACGAGCAGTACTTC. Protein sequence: CSVQGVYEQYF.

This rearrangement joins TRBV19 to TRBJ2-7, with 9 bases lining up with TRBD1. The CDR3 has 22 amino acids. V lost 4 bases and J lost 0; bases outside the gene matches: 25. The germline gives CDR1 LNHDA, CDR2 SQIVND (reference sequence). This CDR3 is CASSTRATGGTNTYSSSYEQYF. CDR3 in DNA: TGTGCCAGTAGTACCCGAGCTACAGGGGGCACCAACACTTACTCAAGCTCCTACGAGCAGTACTTC.

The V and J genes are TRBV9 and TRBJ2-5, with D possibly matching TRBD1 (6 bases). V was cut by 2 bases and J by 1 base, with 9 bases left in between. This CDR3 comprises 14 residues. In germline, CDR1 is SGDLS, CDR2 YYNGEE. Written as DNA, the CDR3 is TGTGCCAGCAGCGTTGGACAGTTCCAAGAGACCCAGTACTTC. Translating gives CASSVGQFQETQYF.

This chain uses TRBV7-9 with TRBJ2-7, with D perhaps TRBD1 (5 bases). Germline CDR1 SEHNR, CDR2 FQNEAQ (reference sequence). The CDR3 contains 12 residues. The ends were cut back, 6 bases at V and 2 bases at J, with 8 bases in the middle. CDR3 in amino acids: CASRQGTYEQYF. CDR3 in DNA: TGTGCCAGCAGGCAGGGTACCTACGAGCAGTACTTC.

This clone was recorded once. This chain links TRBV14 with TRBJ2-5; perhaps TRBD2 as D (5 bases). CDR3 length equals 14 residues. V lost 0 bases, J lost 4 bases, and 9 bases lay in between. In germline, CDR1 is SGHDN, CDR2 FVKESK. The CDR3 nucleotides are TGTGCCAGCAGCCAAGACCCCGGGATAGAGACCCAGTACTTC. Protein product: CASSQDPGIETQYF.

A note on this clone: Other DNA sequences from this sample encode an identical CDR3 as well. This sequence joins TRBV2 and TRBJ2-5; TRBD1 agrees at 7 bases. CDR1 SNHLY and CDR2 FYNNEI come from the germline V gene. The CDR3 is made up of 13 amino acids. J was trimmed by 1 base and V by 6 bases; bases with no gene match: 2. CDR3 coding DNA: TGTGCCAGCAGCCGGGACAGCCAAGAGACCCAGTACTTC. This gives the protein CASSRDSQETQYF.

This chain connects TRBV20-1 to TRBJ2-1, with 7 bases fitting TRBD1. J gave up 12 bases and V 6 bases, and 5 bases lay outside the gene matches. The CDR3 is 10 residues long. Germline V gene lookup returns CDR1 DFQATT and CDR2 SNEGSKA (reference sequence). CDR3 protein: CSADRTGQFF. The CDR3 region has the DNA TGCAGTGCAGATCGGACAGGGCAGTTCTTC.

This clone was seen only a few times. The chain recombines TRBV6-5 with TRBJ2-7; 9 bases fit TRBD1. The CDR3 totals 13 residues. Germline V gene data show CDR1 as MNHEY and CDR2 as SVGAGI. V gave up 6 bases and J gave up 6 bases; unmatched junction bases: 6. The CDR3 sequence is CASRGGTGSEQYF. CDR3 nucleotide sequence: TGTGCCAGCAGGGGGGGGACAGGGTCCGAGCAGTACTTC.

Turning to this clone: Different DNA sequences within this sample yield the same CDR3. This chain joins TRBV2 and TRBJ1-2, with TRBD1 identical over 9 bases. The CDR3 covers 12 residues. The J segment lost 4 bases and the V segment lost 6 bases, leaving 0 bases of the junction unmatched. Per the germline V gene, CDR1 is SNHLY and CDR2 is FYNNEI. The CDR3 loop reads CASRGQGYGYTF. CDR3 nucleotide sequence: TGTGCCAGCAGGGGACAGGGCTATGGCTACACCTTC.

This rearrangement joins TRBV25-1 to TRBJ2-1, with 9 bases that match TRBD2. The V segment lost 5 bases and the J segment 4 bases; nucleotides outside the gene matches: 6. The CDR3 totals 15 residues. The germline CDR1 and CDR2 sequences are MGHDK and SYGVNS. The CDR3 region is CASSPPAGGYNEQFF. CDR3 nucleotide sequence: TGTGCCAGCAGTCCTCCGGCGGGAGGGTACAATGAGCAGTTCTTC.

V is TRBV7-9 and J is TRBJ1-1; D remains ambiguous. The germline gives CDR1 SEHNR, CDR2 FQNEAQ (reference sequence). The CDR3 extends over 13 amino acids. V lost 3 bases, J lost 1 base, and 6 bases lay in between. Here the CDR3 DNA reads TGTGCCAGCAGCTTGGAGGGGAACACTGAAGCTTTCTTT. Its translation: CASSLEGNTEAFF. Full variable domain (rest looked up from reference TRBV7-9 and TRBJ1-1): DTGVSQNPRHKITKRGQNVTFRCDPISEHNRLYWYRQTLGQGPEFLTYFQNEAQLEKSRLLSDRFSAERPKGSFSTLEIQRTEQGDSAMYLCASSLEGNTEAFFGQGTRLTVV.

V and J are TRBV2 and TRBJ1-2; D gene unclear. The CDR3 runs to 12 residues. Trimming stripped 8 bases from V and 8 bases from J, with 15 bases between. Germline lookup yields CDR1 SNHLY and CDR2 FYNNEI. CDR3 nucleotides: TGTGCCAGCCCGAGGGTCCCTTACGGCTACACCTTC. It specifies CASPRVPYGYTF.

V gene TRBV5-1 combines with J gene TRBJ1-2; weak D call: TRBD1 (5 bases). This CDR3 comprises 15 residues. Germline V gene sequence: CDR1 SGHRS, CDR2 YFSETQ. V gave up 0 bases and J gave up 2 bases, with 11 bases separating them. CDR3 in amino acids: CASSLAGRGNYGYTF. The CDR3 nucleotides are TGCGCCAGCAGCTTGGCGGGGAGGGGCAACTATGGCTACACCTTC.

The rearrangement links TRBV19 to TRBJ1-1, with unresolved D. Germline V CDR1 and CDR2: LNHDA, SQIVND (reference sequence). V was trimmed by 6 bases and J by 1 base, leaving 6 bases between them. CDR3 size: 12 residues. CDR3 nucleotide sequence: TGTGCCAGTAGGCCCGGGAACACTGAAGCTTTCTTT. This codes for CASRPGNTEAFF.

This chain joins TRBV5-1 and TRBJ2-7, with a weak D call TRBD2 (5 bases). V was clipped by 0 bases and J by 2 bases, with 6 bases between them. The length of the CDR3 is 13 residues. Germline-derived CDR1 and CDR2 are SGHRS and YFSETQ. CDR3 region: CASSLAGTYEQYF. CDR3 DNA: TGCGCCAGCAGCTTGGCCGGGACCTACGAGCAGTACTTC.

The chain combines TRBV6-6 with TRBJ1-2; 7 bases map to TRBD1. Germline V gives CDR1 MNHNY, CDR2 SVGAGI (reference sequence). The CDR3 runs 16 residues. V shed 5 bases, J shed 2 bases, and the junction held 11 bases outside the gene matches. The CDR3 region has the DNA TGTGCCAGCAGTCGGGAGACAGGGACCTTAAACTATGGCTACACCTTC. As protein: CASSRETGTLNYGYTF.

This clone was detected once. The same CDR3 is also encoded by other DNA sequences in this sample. CDR3 amino acids: CASILEPSTDTQYF. The DNA of the CDR3 is TGTGCCAGCATCCTAGAGCCGTCCACAGATACGCAGTATTTT. The chain couples TRBV6-1 to TRBJ2-3, with D hard to call. V was shortened by 7 bases and J by 2 bases, with 13 bases between the two germline ends. Per the germline V gene, CDR1 is MNHNS and CDR2 is SASEGT. CDR3 length: 14 residues.